The rows below give T cell receptor beta chains drawn from one sample of a study of OX40 agonist ivuxolimab in advanced cancers. Only in-frame clones appear in the TCRdb table, and some are missing; sequencing was by immunoSEQ multiplex PCR. Of more than 25,000 clones listed, around 88% are singletons. Material: CD4+ or CD8+ T cells sorted from blood, obtained in a trial of the OX40 agonist ivuxolimab. The receptors shown here come from an adult with an advanced solid tumor such as melanoma, head and neck, liver or kidney cancer. CDR3s include the opening cysteine and the closing phenylalanine or tryptophan. Fields, in order: V gene, D gene, J gene, clone size, CDR3 DNA, CDR3 protein. D genes are given only for firm matches. The size of a clone is reported for some rows only, either as once, few or many, or as a class for expanded clones.

v_gene: TRBV7-9
d_gene: -
j_gene: TRBJ2-3
abundance: once
CDR3nt: TGTGCCAGCAGCCCACCACAGGTTAACACAGATACGCAGTATTTT
CDR3aa: CASSPPQVNTDTQYF

v_gene: TRBV9
d_gene: TRBD1
j_gene: TRBJ2-7
abundance: -
CDR3nt: TGTGCCAGCAGCGTCGGGACAGCTCAATACGAGCAGTACTTC
CDR3aa: CASSVGTAQYEQYF

v_gene: TRBV7-9
d_gene: -
j_gene: TRBJ2-7
abundance: few
CDR3nt: TGTGCCAGCAGCTTAGCGCGTGGAGAGGTCGCCGAGCAGTACTTC
CDR3aa: CASSLARGEVAEQYF

v_gene: TRBV10-2
d_gene: TRBD2
j_gene: TRBJ2-2
abundance: -
CDR3nt: TGCGCCAGCAGGCCACTAGCGGGAGAGGGGACCGGGGAGCTGTTTTTT
CDR3aa: CASRPLAGEGTGELFF

v_gene: TRBV27
d_gene: -
j_gene: TRBJ2-7
abundance: once
CDR3nt: TGTGCCAGCAGTTTATTGGGGGAACGGTCCTACGAGCAGTACTTC
CDR3aa: CASSLLGERSYEQYF

v_gene: TRBV27
d_gene: TRBD2
j_gene: TRBJ2-1
abundance: -
CDR3nt: TGTGCCAGCAGCGTAGCGGGAGGCCACAATGAGCAGTTCTTC
CDR3aa: CASSVAGGHNEQFF

v_gene: TRBV6-1
d_gene: -
j_gene: TRBJ1-2
abundance: -
CDR3nt: TGTGCCAGCAGTGAAGAGGGAGGTAGCTTTTATGGCTACACCTTC
CDR3aa: CASSEEGGSFYGYTF

v_gene: TRBV6-5
d_gene: -
j_gene: TRBJ2-1
abundance: -
CDR3nt: TGTGCCAGCGGTTTCAGGGTGGATGAGCAGTTCTTC
CDR3aa: CASGFRVDEQFF

v_gene: TRBV27
d_gene: TRBD1
j_gene: TRBJ2-7
abundance: -
CDR3nt: TGTGCCAGCAGTTGGGCACAGGGGGCAAGGGAGCAGTACTTC
CDR3aa: CASSWAQGAREQYF

v_gene: TRBV7-9
d_gene: -
j_gene: TRBJ2-1
abundance: once
CDR3nt: TGTGCCAGCAGCTCCGTCCCCAATGAGCAGTTCTTC
CDR3aa: CASSSVPNEQFF

v_gene: TRBV7-9
d_gene: -
j_gene: TRBJ1-4
abundance: few
CDR3nt: TGTGCCAGCAGCCCACCGGGGGTGGGGAGAACTAATGAAAAACTGTTTTTT
CDR3aa: CASSPPGVGRTNEKLFF

v_gene: TRBV7-9
d_gene: -
j_gene: TRBJ2-1
abundance: -
CDR3nt: TGTGCCAGCATCCCCCCGGGCCTGGCTTACAATGAGCAGTTCTTC
CDR3aa: CASIPPGLAYNEQFF

v_gene: TRBV4-1
d_gene: TRBD1
j_gene: TRBJ1-5
abundance: -
CDR3nt: TGCGCCAGCAGCCAGGATGCGGGACAGGCTCCCAATCAGCCCCAGCATTTT
CDR3aa: CASSQDAGQAPNQPQHF

v_gene: TRBV11-3
d_gene: -
j_gene: TRBJ2-7
abundance: -
CDR3nt: TGTGCCAGCAGCTTAAGGCAGGTCGAGCAGTACTTC
CDR3aa: CASSLRQVEQYF

v_gene: TRBV19
d_gene: TRBD1
j_gene: TRBJ1-1
abundance: -
CDR3nt: TGTGCCAGTAGCCTGACAGGGGACACTGAAGCTTTCTTT
CDR3aa: CASSLTGDTEAFF

v_gene: TRBV25-1
d_gene: -
j_gene: TRBJ2-7
abundance: -
CDR3nt: TGTGCCAGCAGTGACCCCGGGAGCTACGAGCAGTACTTC
CDR3aa: CASSDPGSYEQYF

v_gene: TRBV7-9
d_gene: TRBD1
j_gene: TRBJ2-7
abundance: -
CDR3nt: TGTGCCAGCAGCCGGGGACAGCCCTTGAAGGGGCAGTACTTC
CDR3aa: CASSRGQPLKGQYF

v_gene: TRBV7-6
d_gene: -
j_gene: TRBJ1-1
abundance: once
CDR3nt: TGTGCCAGCAGGTTAGGGGGTGAGAACACTGAAGCTTTCTTT
CDR3aa: CASRLGGENTEAFF

v_gene: TRBV4-1
d_gene: -
j_gene: TRBJ1-5
abundance: once
CDR3nt: TGCGCCAGCAGCCAAGGGACCGCCGGTCAGCCCCAGCATTTT
CDR3aa: CASSQGTAGQPQHF

v_gene: TRBV6-5
d_gene: -
j_gene: TRBJ2-3
abundance: -
CDR3nt: TGTGCCAGCAGTTACTCCCTGTCGGATACGCAGTATTTT
CDR3aa: CASSYSLSDTQYF

v_gene: TRBV13
d_gene: -
j_gene: TRBJ2-1
abundance: -
CDR3nt: TGTGCCAGCAGCTTCCTGCCTACTAGCACCTACTACAATGAGCAGTTCTTC
CDR3aa: CASSFLPTSTYYNEQFF

v_gene: TRBV15
d_gene: TRBD2
j_gene: TRBJ2-3
abundance: -
CDR3nt: TGTGCCACCGGGGCGGGAGGGGAAACAGATACGCAGTATTTT
CDR3aa: CATGAGGETDTQYF

v_gene: TRBV4-2
d_gene: TRBD1
j_gene: TRBJ1-5
abundance: -
CDR3nt: TGTGCCAGCAGCCAAAGGACAGGGGGCCATCAGCCCCAGCATTTT
CDR3aa: CASSQRTGGHQPQHF

v_gene: TRBV11-2
d_gene: -
j_gene: TRBJ2-7
abundance: -
CDR3nt: TGTGCCAGCACCCTCGGGCCGTCCTACGAGCAGTACTTC
CDR3aa: CASTLGPSYEQYF

v_gene: TRBV7-9
d_gene: -
j_gene: TRBJ2-1
abundance: -
CDR3nt: TGTGCCAGCAGCCCCCCAGGGCCGGGTGAGCAGTTCTTC
CDR3aa: CASSPPGPGEQFF

v_gene: TRBV16
d_gene: -
j_gene: TRBJ1-5
abundance: -
CDR3nt: TGTGCCAGCAGCCAGTACACAGGGAGCAATCAGCCCCAGCATTTT
CDR3aa: CASSQYTGSNQPQHF

v_gene: TRBV7-2
d_gene: -
j_gene: TRBJ2-7
abundance: once
CDR3nt: TGTGCCAGCAGCTTGGGATCTCGCAGCGAGCAGTACTTC
CDR3aa: CASSLGSRSEQYF

v_gene: TRBV7-9
d_gene: -
j_gene: TRBJ1-3
abundance: -
CDR3nt: TGTGCCAGCAGCTTAAGAGGGGGCTCTGGAAACACCATATATTTT
CDR3aa: CASSLRGGSGNTIYF

v_gene: TRBV15
d_gene: -
j_gene: TRBJ2-3
abundance: -
CDR3nt: TGTGCCACCAGCAGTTCCGGGGGCCGAACAGATACGCAGTATTTT
CDR3aa: CATSSSGGRTDTQYF

v_gene: TRBV10-3
d_gene: -
j_gene: TRBJ2-7
abundance: -
CDR3nt: TGTGCCATCAGCCGGGACCCTTCCTACGAGCAGTACTTC
CDR3aa: CAISRDPSYEQYF

v_gene: TRBV9
d_gene: -
j_gene: TRBJ2-3
abundance: -
CDR3nt: TGTGCCAGCAGCGTAGCTGGACGCTTCACAGATACGCAGTATTTT
CDR3aa: CASSVAGRFTDTQYF

v_gene: TRBV6-5
d_gene: TRBD2
j_gene: TRBJ2-5
abundance: -
CDR3nt: TGTGCCAGCAGTACACTAGCGGGAGTCGAGGAGACCCAGTACTTC
CDR3aa: CASSTLAGVEETQYF

v_gene: TRBV6-5
d_gene: -
j_gene: TRBJ1-2
abundance: -
CDR3nt: TGTGCCAGCAGTCCAAAGGGCAGGTCCACTTGGGGCTACACCTTC
CDR3aa: CASSPKGRSTWGYTF

v_gene: TRBV19
d_gene: -
j_gene: TRBJ1-1
abundance: -
CDR3nt: TGTGCCAGTAGTAACGGGAACACTGAAGCTTTCTTT
CDR3aa: CASSNGNTEAFF

v_gene: TRBV27
d_gene: -
j_gene: TRBJ1-1
abundance: -
CDR3nt: TGTGCCAGCAGTTGGGGGAACCGGAACACTGAAGCTTTCTTT
CDR3aa: CASSWGNRNTEAFF

v_gene: TRBV2
d_gene: -
j_gene: TRBJ2-7
abundance: -
CDR3nt: TGTGCCAGCAGTTGGATGTGGGAGAGGAGGGAGCAGTACTTC
CDR3aa: CASSWMWERREQYF

v_gene: TRBV5-3
d_gene: -
j_gene: TRBJ1-3
abundance: -
CDR3nt: TGTGCCAGAAGCTTGGCCAAGGATCGCTCTGGAAACACCATATATTTT
CDR3aa: CARSLAKDRSGNTIYF

v_gene: TRBV5-1
d_gene: TRBD2
j_gene: TRBJ2-3
abundance: -
CDR3nt: TGCGCCAGCAGCTTCCCTAGCGGGAGGTCCCTTAGCACAGATACGCAGTATTTT
CDR3aa: CASSFPSGRSLSTDTQYF

v_gene: TRBV11-2
d_gene: -
j_gene: TRBJ1-5
abundance: -
CDR3nt: TGTGCCAGCAGCTTAGCGGGGGGCTGGGGACAGCCCCAGCATTTT
CDR3aa: CASSLAGGWGQPQHF

v_gene: TRBV5-5
d_gene: -
j_gene: TRBJ1-5
abundance: -
CDR3nt: TGTGCCAGCAGCCTGGGACTGGATTATAGCAATCAGCCCCAGCATTTT
CDR3aa: CASSLGLDYSNQPQHF

v_gene: TRBV6-5
d_gene: -
j_gene: TRBJ2-3
abundance: -
CDR3nt: TGTGCCAGCAGTTACTCGGGGGGCGATACGCAGTATTTT
CDR3aa: CASSYSGGDTQYF

v_gene: TRBV5-5
d_gene: -
j_gene: TRBJ1-6
abundance: -
CDR3nt: TGTGCCAGCAGCTTGGGGTGGGGAATTTCACCCCTCCACTTT
CDR3aa: CASSLGWGISPLHF

v_gene: TRBV15
d_gene: -
j_gene: TRBJ1-5
abundance: -
CDR3nt: TGTGCCACCAGCAGAGATTTGGGTCCCCAGCCCCAGCATTTT
CDR3aa: CATSRDLGPQPQHF

v_gene: TRBV15
d_gene: -
j_gene: TRBJ1-1
abundance: -
CDR3nt: TGTGCCACCAGCGGAAGAAGGGGGATAGCTTTCTTT
CDR3aa: CATSGRRGIAFF

v_gene: TRBV7-9
d_gene: TRBD1
j_gene: TRBJ1-2
abundance: -
CDR3nt: TGTGCCAGCAGCTTAGGGACAGGGGATGGCTACACCTTC
CDR3aa: CASSLGTGDGYTF